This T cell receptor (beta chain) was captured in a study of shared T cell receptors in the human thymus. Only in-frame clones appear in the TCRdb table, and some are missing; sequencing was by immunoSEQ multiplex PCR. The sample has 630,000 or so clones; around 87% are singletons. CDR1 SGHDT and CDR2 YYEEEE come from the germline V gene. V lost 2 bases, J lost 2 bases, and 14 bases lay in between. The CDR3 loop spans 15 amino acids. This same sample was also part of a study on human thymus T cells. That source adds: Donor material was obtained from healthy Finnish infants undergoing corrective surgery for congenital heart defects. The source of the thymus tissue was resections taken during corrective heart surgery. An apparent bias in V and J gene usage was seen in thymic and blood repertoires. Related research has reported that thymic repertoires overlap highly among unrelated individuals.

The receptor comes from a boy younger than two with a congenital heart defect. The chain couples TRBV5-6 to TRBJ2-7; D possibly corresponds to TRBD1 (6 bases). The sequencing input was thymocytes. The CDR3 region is CASSFMTGSPYEQYF. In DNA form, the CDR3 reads TGTGCCAGCAGCTTCATGACAGGATCTCCCTACGAGCAGTACTTC.